This entry lists 31 T cell receptor beta chains sequenced from one sample in a study of T cell responses to AZD1222 COVID-19 vaccine (dated by TCRdb to about 2021). Libraries came from the immunoSEQ multiplex PCR assay. The clones in this table, taken by TCRdb from immuneACCESS, are in-frame only. Not every clone is retained; where verified, under half of the shortfall comes from an unresolved V gene, and the cause of the rest is unknown. The sample table lists 150,000 to 200,000 clones, approximately 92% of them with a count of one. The top ten clonotypes cover around 2.3% of the sample. The time point label here, explained by the study, means: baseline before first vaccination. Specimen: peripheral blood, collected on day 0 of AZD1222 vaccination. The receptors stem from an adult in good health.

The chain uses TRBV6-6 and TRBJ2-1, with unresolved D. The length of the CDR3 is 16 residues. Germline V gives CDR1 MNHNY, CDR2 SVGAGI (reference sequence). V lost 0 bases and J 1 base, leaving 10 bases between the germline ends. The CDR3: CASSYSSSPSYNEQFF. CDR3 coding DNA: TGTGCCAGCAGTTACTCTTCTAGTCCTTCCTACAATGAGCAGTTCTTC.

For the CDR3, the DNA is TGTGCCAGCAGTTCGGGACCTTCTTGGAGGACTGAAGCTTTCTTT. Translated: CASSSGPSWRTEAFF. The genes are TRBV28 and TRBJ1-1, with D possibly being TRBD1 (5 bases). V lost 4 bases and J 5 bases, leaving 17 bases between the germline ends. The CDR3 is 15 amino acids. Germline CDR1 is MDHEN and CDR2 is SYDVKM.

This chain links TRBV24-1 with TRBJ2-3, with TRBD2 identical over 7 bases. Germline CDR1 is KGHDR and CDR2 is SFDVKD. This CDR3 has 13 residues. Trimming at V came to 12 bases and at J to 0 bases, leaving 5 bases not matched to a gene. In nucleotides, the CDR3 is TGTGCCGTCAGCGGGGATAGCACAGATACGCAGTATTTT. Its translation: CAVSGDSTDTQYF.

The V gene is TRBV6-4, the J gene TRBJ2-1; possibly TRBD2 for D (5 bases). V lost 4 bases and J 2 bases, leaving 12 bases between the germline ends. Germline V gives CDR1 MRHNA, CDR2 SNTAGT. The CDR3 consists of 15 residues. The CDR3 bases are TGTGCCAGCAGTGTTGACACGGGGACCTACAATGAGCAGTTCTTC. It specifies CASSVDTGTYNEQFF.

This sequence joins TRBV6-1 and TRBJ2-7, with D unclear. Trimming removed 2 bases from V and 2 bases from J, with 10 bases in between. Germline assignment: CDR1 MNHNS and CDR2 SASEGT. The CDR3 is made up of 14 amino acids. For the CDR3, the DNA is TGTGCCAGCAGTGAAATTCAGGTAACCTACGAGCAGTACTTC. Residues: CASSEIQVTYEQYF.

The CDR3 protein is CASSINEANSNQPQHF. The CDR3 DNA reads TGTGCCAGTAGTATAAACGAGGCGAATAGCAATCAGCCCCAGCATTTT. This chain links TRBV19 with TRBJ1-5; D remains ambiguous. This CDR3 region has 16 residues. The V end was cut by 2 bases, the J end by 0 bases, with 11 bases between. Germline-derived CDR1 and CDR2 are LNHDA and SQIVND (reference sequence).

The chain is built from TRBV10-3 and TRBJ2-1; D is unclear. The V end lost 0 bases, the J end lost 9 bases, and 3 bases lay between the germline ends. This CDR3 region has 11 residues. Germline V gene lookup returns CDR1 ENHRY and CDR2 SYGVKD. The CDR3 loop is CAISESFEQFF. CDR3 in DNA: TGTGCCATCAGTGAGTCGTTTGAGCAGTTCTTC.

The gene calls are TRBV6-5 and TRBJ2-1; 7 positions agree with TRBD2. The CDR3 loop spans 15 amino acids. The germline V gene encodes CDR1 MNHEY and CDR2 SVGAGI. V lost 4 bases and J lost 9; bases outside the gene matches: 12. CDR3 loop: CASSSASGPMGEQFF. The CDR3 bases are TGTGCCAGCAGTTCCGCTAGCGGCCCTATGGGTGAGCAGTTCTTC.

The rearrangement uses TRBV29-1 and TRBJ2-5, with 10 bases matching TRBD1. V shed 6 bases, J shed 5 bases, and the junction held 3 bases outside the gene matches. This CDR3 region has 12 residues. Germline CDR1 and CDR2: SQVTM and ANQGSEA. In nucleotides, the CDR3 is TGCAGCGTAAGGACAGGGGGGGAGACCCAGTACTTC. It encodes CSVRTGGETQYF.

The chain is built from TRBV7-9 and TRBJ2-7, with D perhaps matching TRBD1 (6 bases). Germline V CDR1 and CDR2: SEHNR, FQNEAQ (reference sequence). V gave up 5 bases and J gave up 5 bases, with 16 bases separating them. This CDR3 has 14 amino acids. CDR3 in amino acids: CASSASGTPDEQYF. CDR3 DNA: TGTGCCAGCAGCGCGTCGGGGACACCGGACGAGCAGTACTTC.

The chain has TRBV24-1 and TRBJ2-1; unclear D gene. Trimming took off 6 bases at V and 3 bases at J, with 8 bases between the two ends. CDR3 size: 13 residues. CDR1 and CDR2 from the germline V gene are KGHDR and SFDVKD. The CDR3 here is CATSPQSYNEQFF. CDR3 sequence (DNA): TGTGCCACCAGTCCCCAAAGCTACAATGAGCAGTTCTTC.

The rearrangement joins TRBV6-6 to TRBJ1-6; a weak D match, TRBD1 (6 bases). V lost 5 bases, J lost 9 bases, and 11 bases lay in between. Germline V gene data show CDR1 as MNHNY and CDR2 as SVGAGI (reference sequence). The CDR3 consists of 13 residues. The CDR3 loop reads CASSDRQISPLHF. The CDR3 region has the DNA TGTGCCAGCAGTGACAGGCAAATTTCACCCCTCCACTTT.

The CDR3 region has the DNA TGTGCCAGCAGCCTTGGACAGGTGTTTGCGCAGCCCCAGCATTTT. It specifies CASSLGQVFAQPQHF. The chain uses TRBV3-1 (or the pseudogene TRBV3-2) and TRBJ1-5; 7 nucleotides line up with TRBD1. This CDR3 is 15 amino acids long. Germline loops: CDR1 LGHDT, CDR2 YNNKEL (reference sequence). V trimming: 4 bases; J trimming: 7 bases; junction bases outside the gene matches: 10.

The V gene is TRBV29-1, the J gene TRBJ2-7, with TRBD2 matching 9 bases. There are 14 residues in the CDR3. Trimming at V came to 3 bases and at J to 5 bases, leaving 8 bases not matched to a gene. In germline, CDR1 is SQVTM, CDR2 ANQGSEA. The CDR3 here is CSVDGSGSLDEQYF. The CDR3 bases are TGCAGCGTTGACGGTAGCGGGAGTCTCGACGAGCAGTACTTC.

The rearrangement uses TRBV7-8 and TRBJ1-2; D not resolved. V was trimmed by 5 bases and J by 2 bases, leaving 9 bases between them. CDR3 length equals 13 residues. Germline V lookup: CDR1 SGHVS, CDR2 FQNEAQ. For the CDR3, the DNA is TGTGCCAGCAGCCCGAGGAGGAACTATGGCTACACCTTC. Its translation: CASSPRRNYGYTF.

The chain has TRBV7-3 and TRBJ1-6, with unresolved D. Germline loops: CDR1 SGHTA, CDR2 FQGTGA. CDR3 length: 15 residues. Trimming pared 5 bases from V and 0 bases from J, leaving 8 bases between. CDR3 in DNA: TGTGCCAGCAGCCTTACGAGCTCCTATAATTCACCCCTCCACTTT. Its protein is CASSLTSSYNSPLHF.

The rearrangement joins TRBV7-9 to TRBJ2-7, with D possibly TRBD1 on 6 matching bases. Germline CDR1 and CDR2: SEHNR and FQNEAQ (reference sequence). The CDR3 totals 17 residues. V lost 5 bases to trimming and J lost 0 bases, with 20 bases between them. CDR3 nucleotides: TGTGCCAGCAGCCTTACGTGGCAGGACAGAAGCTCCTACGAGCAGTACTTC. Its protein is CASSLTWQDRSSYEQYF.

The V and J genes are TRBV24-1 and TRBJ2-1; 9 bases are shared with TRBD1. The CDR3 loop spans 13 amino acids. After removal of 4 bases from V and 7 bases from J, the junction contained 1 base not matched to a gene. Per germline, CDR1 KGHDR and CDR2 SFDVKD. The CDR3 coding sequence is TGTGCCACCAGTGACGGGACAGGGAATGAGCAGTTCTTC. Its translation is CATSDGTGNEQFF.

The gene calls are TRBV5-4 and TRBJ2-3; D is possibly TRBD2 (5 bases). With 3 bases removed from V and 1 base from J, the gap between germline ends came to 6 bases. The CDR3 covers 13 residues. Per the germline V gene, CDR1 is SGHNT and CDR2 is YYREEE (reference sequence). The CDR3 nucleotides are TGTGCCAGCAGCTCCGGGGGCACAGATACGCAGTATTTT. Translation: CASSSGGTDTQYF.

V gene TRBV19 combines with J gene TRBJ2-3; 15 bases map to TRBD2. CDR1 is LNHDA and CDR2 is SQIVND in the germline V gene (reference sequence). The CDR3 contains 17 residues. V lost 6 bases, J lost 0 bases, and 4 bases stayed unmatched. This chain's CDR3 is CASSRTSGGASTDTQYF. The CDR3 coding sequence is TGTGCCAGTAGCCGGACTAGCGGGGGGGCTAGCACAGATACGCAGTATTTT.

This rearrangement joins TRBV10-3 to TRBJ1-5; no reliable D call. The CDR3 is made up of 14 amino acids. Germline-derived CDR1 and CDR2 are ENHRY and SYGVKD. V lost 3 bases, J lost 0 bases, and 6 bases lay in between. The CDR3 reads CAISDDLSNQPQHF. In DNA form, the CDR3 reads TGTGCCATCAGTGATGACCTTAGCAATCAGCCCCAGCATTTT.

In nucleotides, the CDR3 is TGTGCCAGCGCTGGGACATACAATCAGCCCCAGCATTTT. Amino acids: CASAGTYNQPQHF. The V and J genes are TRBV12-3 or TRBV12-4 and TRBJ1-5, with TRBD1 as a possible D gene (6 bases). V was pared by 8 bases and J by 3 bases, with 11 bases between. The CDR3 is 13 amino acids.

In this sample, this clone turned up a few times. The V call is TRBV19, the J call TRBJ2-1; 8 bases fit TRBD1. In germline, CDR1 is LNHDA, CDR2 SQIVND (reference sequence). The CDR3 extends over 15 amino acids. V gave up 4 bases and J gave up 9 bases; unmatched junction bases: 11. The CDR3 sequence: CASSRIRTGSFEQFF. CDR3 DNA: TGTGCCAGTAGTAGGATCCGGACAGGGTCCTTTGAGCAGTTCTTC.

The J gene is TRBJ2-1, the V gene TRBV5-1, with D possibly TRBD2 on 6 matching bases. Germline V CDR1 and CDR2: SGHRS, YFSETQ. The CDR3 has 15 amino acids. The V and J ends lost 4 bases and 7 bases respectively, with 18 bases between them. For the CDR3, the DNA is TGCGCCAGCAGCATCGGGACTGCGTTCGGAAATGAGCAGTTCTTC. Amino acid sequence: CASSIGTAFGNEQFF.

The chain recombines TRBV19 with TRBJ1-3, with D uncertain. Deletions cut 5 bases from V and 3 bases from J, with 5 bases between. Germline CDR1 LNHDA, CDR2 SQIVND (reference sequence). The CDR3 contains 12 residues. The CDR3 sequence: CASSVFGNTIYF. The CDR3 bases are TGTGCCAGTAGTGTCTTTGGAAACACCATATATTTT.

The chain links TRBV6-4 to TRBJ1-6; D unclear. The CDR3 totals 14 residues. CDR1 and CDR2 (germline): MRHNA, SNTAGT. Trimming shortened V by 10 bases and J by 2 bases, and 12 bases separated the two germline ends. For the CDR3, the DNA is TGTGCCACCCCTCCGGGCACCTATAATTCACCCCTCCACTTT. This sequence encodes CATPPGTYNSPLHF.

The genes are TRBV7-2 and TRBJ2-1, with D tentatively TRBD2 (5 bases). The ends were cut back, 1 base at V and 9 bases at J, with 7 bases in the middle. CDR3 length: 12 residues. Germline V gene lookup returns CDR1 SGHTA and CDR2 FQGNSA. CDR3 sequence (DNA): TGTGCCAGCAGCTTAGTTGAGGGTGAGCAGTTCTTC. Residues: CASSLVEGEQFF.

This rearrangement joins TRBV6-5 to TRBJ2-7; 7 bases are a match to TRBD1. This CDR3 has 14 residues. The V gene's germline CDR1 is MNHEY and CDR2 SVGAGI. J was trimmed by 6 bases and V by 2 bases; bases with no gene match: 7. CDR3 protein: CASSYRTGGSEQYF. Written as DNA, the CDR3 is TGTGCCAGCAGTTACAGGACAGGTGGAAGCGAGCAGTACTTC.

The chain combines TRBV11-1 with TRBJ1-2, with TRBD1 as a possible D gene (5 bases). The CDR3 runs 15 residues. Germline CDR1 SGHAT, CDR2 FQDESV (reference sequence). V dropped 5 bases and J dropped 3 bases, with 16 bases sitting between them. The CDR3 protein is CASSLVEGTDYGYTF. CDR3 in DNA: TGTGCCAGCAGCCTGGTGGAGGGGACGGACTATGGCTACACCTTC.

The chain joins TRBV7-9 to TRBJ1-5; D may be TRBD1 (5 bases). Germline-derived CDR1 and CDR2 are SEHNR and FQNEAQ (reference sequence). V gave up 5 bases and J gave up 5 bases, with 10 bases separating them. The CDR3 loop spans 13 amino acids. The CDR3 loop reads CASSPGGDQPQHF. CDR3 nucleotide sequence: TGTGCCAGCAGCCCCGGGGGGGATCAGCCCCAGCATTTT. The variable domain in full, with the rest retrieved from reference TRBV7-9 and TRBJ1-5, is DTGVSQNPRHKITKRGQNVTFRCDPISEHNRLYWYRQTLGQGPEFLTYFQNEAQLEKSRLLSDRFSAERPKGSFSTLEIQRTEQGDSAMYLCASSPGGDQPQHFGDGTRLSIL.

V gene TRBV14 combines with J gene TRBJ2-5; tentatively, D is TRBD1 (5 bases). The V end was cut by 5 bases, the J end by 5 bases, with 6 bases between. The CDR3 is made up of 11 amino acids. The V gene's germline CDR1 is SGHDN and CDR2 FVKESK. The CDR3 region has the DNA TGTGCCAGCAGCTACAGGGAGACCCAGTACTTC. This encodes CASSYRETQYF.